This entry lists 7 T cell receptor beta chains sequenced from one sample in a study of CD8 T cells in ankylosing spondylitis. TCRdb ran MiXCR on the 5' RACE reads and lists one entry per CDR3 protein. The sample has hundreds of thousands of distinct CDR3 sequences; approximately 26% are singletons. Findings of the study overall: Characteristic, it appeared, of ankylosing spondylitis blood was a TCR beta motif of fewer than 10 highly homologous variants.

What these receptors recognize is not known. Sequenced material: blood, either unsorted or a sorted T cell fraction (not recorded which). All receptors derive from a male donor with ankylosing spondylitis.

This chain connects TRBV10-2 to TRBJ2-1; unclear D gene. The CDR3 runs to 11 residues. Germline lookup yields CDR1 WSHSY and CDR2 SAAADI. V gave up 1 base and J gave up 9 bases, with 4 bases separating them. CDR3 nucleotides: TGCGCCAGCAGTGAGTGGGGTGAGCAGTTCTTC. Protein product: CASSEWGEQFF.

The chain joins TRBV14 to TRBJ2-5, with D tentatively TRBD1 or TRBD2 (5 bases each). Between the trimmed V and J ends, which lost 5 bases and 0 bases, there was a span of 16 bases. The length of the CDR3 is 16 residues. The germline V gene encodes CDR1 SGHDN and CDR2 FVKESK. The CDR3 region is CASSFYSGTHQETQYF. CDR3 coding DNA: TGTGCCAGCAGCTTCTACTCCGGGACCCACCAAGAGACCCAGTACTTC.

This clonotype was seen more than once but under ten times. The rearrangement uses TRBV15 and TRBJ1-2, with D possibly TRBD1 on 5 matching bases. The CDR3 covers 13 residues. Looked up from germline, CDR1 is LNHNV and CDR2 is YYDKDF (reference sequence). Trimming stripped 0 bases from V and 8 bases from J, with 10 bases between. CDR3 sequence reads: CATSRDMGVGYTF. CDR3 nucleotides: TGTGCCACCAGCAGAGATATGGGGGTCGGCTACACCTTC.

The CDR3 reads CASSTQTSTQTQYF. DNA of the CDR3: TGTGCCAGCAGCACCCAGACTAGTACGCAGACCCAGTACTTC. The chain employs TRBV11-2 and TRBJ2-5; a weak D match, TRBD2 (6 bases). The CDR3 totals 14 residues. V lost 5 bases and J lost 6, with 16 bases in between. The V gene's germline CDR1 is SGHAT and CDR2 FQNNGV.

The chain employs TRBV15 and TRBJ2-3; the match to TRBD2 covers 12 bases. The CDR3 is 16 amino acids. V trimming: 0 bases; J trimming: 8 bases; junction bases outside the gene matches: 6. Germline V gene lookup returns CDR1 LNHNV and CDR2 YYDKDF (reference sequence). Here the CDR3 DNA reads TGTGCCACCAGCAGAGACCGACTAGCGGGAGTTGCTACGCAGTATTTT. This codes for CATSRDRLAGVATQYF.

There are a few counts of this clonotype. The rearrangement uses TRBV4-1 and TRBJ2-1; TRBD2 matches at 14 bases. After removal of 4 bases from V and 8 bases from J, the junction contained 7 bases not matched to a gene. The CDR3 runs 16 residues. Germline CDR1 and CDR2: MGHRA and YSYEKL. The CDR3 DNA reads TGCGCCAGCAGCCTGGGACTAGCGGGGGACGGGGATGAGCAGTTCTTC. Amino acids: CASSLGLAGDGDEQFF.

The chain employs TRBV29-1 and TRBJ1-1; 12 bases line up with TRBD1. The germline gives CDR1 SQVTM, CDR2 ANQGSEA. V gave up 2 bases and J gave up 6 bases; unmatched junction bases: 4. The length of the CDR3 is 14 residues. CDR3 in amino acids: CSVERDRGQSEAFF. CDR3 in DNA: TGCAGCGTTGAACGGGACAGGGGGCAGTCTGAAGCTTTCTTT.